This is a list of T cell receptor beta chains from one sample in a study of patients and donors after allogeneic stem cell transplantation. Via MiXCR, TCRdb re-called the RT-PCR reads, giving one row per CDR3 protein. The sample records approximately 1,600 distinct CDR3 sequences, 6.5% to 9% being singletons. Sequencing was done on a sample of blood, either unsorted or a sorted T cell fraction (not recorded which). All receptors come from a human donor who was either an allogeneic HSCT recipient or a stem cell or donor lymphocyte infusion donor (not recorded which). It is not recorded whose cells these are; they may come from a transplant donor. CDR3s include the opening cysteine and the closing phenylalanine or tryptophan.

J gene | V gene | CDR3 protein
TRBJ2-1 | TRBV29-1 | CSVEGLTRGEQFF
TRBJ1-2 | TRBV5-5 | CASSLAGAGRYGYTF
TRBJ2-1 | TRBV7-2 | CASSNYNEQFF
TRBJ2-3 | TRBV5-1 | CASSITFRVDTQYF
TRBJ2-3 | TRBV12-3/TRBV12-4 | CAISLGDGGTQYF
TRBJ2-1 | TRBV6-5 | CASSPRSISSDEQFF
TRBJ2-1 | TRBV2 | CASDGGGNNEQFF
TRBJ2-3 | TRBV7-6 | CASSLAGRDTQYF
TRBJ2-5 | TRBV19 | CASSIGGETQYF
TRBJ1-2 | TRBV5-6 | CASSSGTAIYGYTF